Listed below are T cell receptor beta chains from one sample, sequenced in a study of cytomegalovirus exposure and HLA in healthy donors. Measured with immunoSEQ multiplex PCR; TCRdb has only the in-frame clones, and not every one. Here the sample table reports 150,000 to 200,000 clones. The specimen sequenced was PBMCs. Source of these receptors: a young man in good health and CMV-seronegative. Both conserved end residues are part of each CDR3. D genes are given only for firm matches.

TRBD1,TRBJ1-3,TRBV5-1,TGCGCCAGCAGGGGGGACAGCTCTGGAAACACCATATATTTT,CASRGDSSGNTIYF
TRBD2,TRBJ2-2,TRBV29-1,TGCAGCGTCAAAGGACTAGCGGGAGTCCCCGGGGAGCTGTTTTTT,CSVKGLAGVPGELFF
-,TRBJ1-2,TRBV2,TGTGCCAGCAGTGAAGCCAGGGCTTCTGGCTACACCTTC,CASSEARASGYTF
-,TRBJ1-5,TRBV2,TGTGCCAGCGCCCCGTCCCGCTATAGCAATCAGCCCCAGCATTTT,CASAPSRYSNQPQHF
-,TRBJ2-7,TRBV20-1,TGCAGTGCTAGAGACCAATACGAGCAGTACTTC,CSARDQYEQYF
-,TRBJ2-1,TRBV4-1,TGCGCCAGCAGCCAAGATCCGGCAGGGGCAATTTACAATGAGCAGTTCTTC,CASSQDPAGAIYNEQFF
TRBD1,TRBJ1-5,TRBV27,TGTGCCAGCAGCGCGACAGGGGGCGTCGGGGGCAATCAGCCCCAGCATTTT,CASSATGGVGGNQPQHF
TRBD1,TRBJ2-3,TRBV28,TGTGCCAGCAGTGGGGGCGGACAGGGGAAGGATACGCAGTATTTT,CASSGGGQGKDTQYF
TRBD2,TRBJ2-3,TRBV10-1,TGCGCCAGCGCCAACGGGGCTAGCGGGCACCGCACAGATACGCAGTATTTT,CASANGASGHRTDTQYF
TRBD1,TRBJ1-4,TRBV11-2,TGTGCCAGCAGCTTCGGGACAGGGGGCGCGGATGAAAAACTGTTTTTT,CASSFGTGGADEKLFF
TRBD2,TRBJ2-3,TRBV4-1,TGCGCCAGCAGCCGAAGCGGGAGGGGTGTAACAGATACGCAGTATTTT,CASSRSGRGVTDTQYF
TRBD1,TRBJ1-2,TRBV18,TGTGCCAGCTCACCCGACAGGGACTATGGCTACACCTTC,CASSPDRDYGYTF
-,TRBJ1-1,TRBV30,TGTGCCTGGAGTGTAAGTCTATTCGAAGCTTTCTTT,CAWSVSLFEAFF
TRBD1,TRBJ1-2,TRBV6-1,TGTGCCAGCAGTGTACAAACAGGGGGAAAAAACGACCGCTATGGCTACACCTTC,CASSVQTGGKNDRYGYTF
TRBD2,TRBJ2-7,TRBV6-5,TGTGCCAGCAAACCTAGCGGGAGTTACGAGCAGTACTTC,CASKPSGSYEQYF
TRBD1,TRBJ2-7,TRBV30,TGTGCCTGGAGCGCCGACAGGGGGCTTTACGAGCAGTACTTC,CAWSADRGLYEQYF
TRBD1,TRBJ2-5,TRBV2,TGTGCCAGCAGTTCTCGGGGACAGCAAGAGACCCAGTACTTC,CASSSRGQQETQYF
-,TRBJ1-1,TRBV7-6,TGTGCCAGCAGCTTAGGCGCGGGGGGGAGCACTGAAGCTTTCTTT,CASSLGAGGSTEAFF
TRBD1,TRBJ1-2,TRBV28,TGTGCCAGCAGGACCGGACAGGGCTACTATGGCTACACCTTC,CASRTGQGYYGYTF
TRBD1,TRBJ2-7,TRBV27,TGTGCCAGCGGTCAACCCCAGGGGGTTCCCTACGAGCAGTACTTC,CASGQPQGVPYEQYF
TRBD1,TRBJ1-5,TRBV27,TGTGCCAGCAGTTTTAGTGGCCAGGGGGATAGCAATCAGCCCCAGCATTTT,CASSFSGQGDSNQPQHF
-,TRBJ2-7,TRBV29-1,TGCAGCGTCGCCAGGAGACAGGCCTACGAGCAGTACTTC,CSVARRQAYEQYF
-,TRBJ1-2,TRBV6-1,TGTGCCAGCAGTGGACAGCCCTATGGCTACACCTTC,CASSGQPYGYTF
TRBD2,TRBJ2-3,TRBV19,TGTGCCGTCCTTCTTCGGGAGGGCACAGATACGCAGTATTTT,CAVLLREGTDTQYF